The clone carrying this T cell receptor (beta chain) was found many times. Its matching antigen is unknown. The source of the sample is a study of blood T cells in healthy people across ages. As for the study in general: About one barcoded beta molecule per two T cells was captured by template switching.

The CDR3 runs 16 residues. Trimming left V 3 bases short and J 0 bases short, with 10 bases between. Germline V gene data show CDR1 as KGHDR and CDR2 as SFDVKD. With a J-beta primer mix and a sample-barcoded 5' primer, a second PCR ran 7 to 11 cycles. TCRdb reanalysed the 5' RACE reads using MiXCR and keeps one entry per CDR3 protein. The sample contains roughly 800,000 distinct CDR3 sequences, around 36% of which appear only once. Study observations and caveats: The study could not conclusively compare naive and antigen-experienced cells, given its unsorted PBMCs.

In each sample, at least 6 million PBMCs were isolated. With each sample, at least 5 micrograms of total RNA were extracted. V is TRBV24-1 and J is TRBJ2-2; D not resolved. This sequence originates from a young man in good health. Sequenced: blood. The CDR3 DNA sequence: TGTGCCACCAGTGATAGGAAGGGCCCGAACACCGGGGAGCTGTTTTTT. It translates to CATSDRKGPNTGELFF.